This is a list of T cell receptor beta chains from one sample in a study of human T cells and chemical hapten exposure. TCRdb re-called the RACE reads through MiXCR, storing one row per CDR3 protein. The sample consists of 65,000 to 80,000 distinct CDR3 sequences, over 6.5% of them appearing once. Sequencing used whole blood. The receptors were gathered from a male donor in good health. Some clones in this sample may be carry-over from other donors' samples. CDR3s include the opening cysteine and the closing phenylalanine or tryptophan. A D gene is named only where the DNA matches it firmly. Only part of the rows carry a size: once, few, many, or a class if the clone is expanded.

DNA: TGCAGTGCTAGAGTAGCGGGACAGGGGCGCAATCAGCCCCAGCATTTT
CDR3: CSARVAGQGRNQPQHF
length: 16
D: TRBD1
V: TRBV20-1
J: TRBJ1-5
size: few

DNA: TGTGCCAGCAGCTTAGTGGCGGGCAGAATGAACACTGAAGCTTTCTTT
CDR3: CASSLVAGRMNTEAFF
length: 16
D: .
V: TRBV7-2
J: TRBJ1-1
size: .

DNA: TGTGCCAGCAGCCCACAAAGGGGGGAACTTTGGGAGCAGTACTTC
CDR3: CASSPQRGELWEQYF
length: 15
D: .
V: TRBV7-2
J: TRBJ2-7
size: many

DNA: TGTGCCACCAGCCCCAGACAGGGGGACACAGATACGCAGTATTTT
CDR3: CATSPRQGDTDTQYF
length: 15
D: TRBD1
V: TRBV15
J: TRBJ2-3
size: .

DNA: TGCGCCAGCAGCCCAAACTCTGGAAACACCATATATTTT
CDR3: CASSPNSGNTIYF
length: 13
D: .
V: TRBV4-3
J: TRBJ1-3
size: few

DNA: TGCGCCAGCAGCATACTAGCGGGACCCTACAATGAGCAGATCTTC
CDR3: CASSILAGPYNEQIF
length: 15
D: TRBD2
V: TRBV5-1
J: TRBJ2-1
size: .

DNA: TGTGCCAGCAGTCTTCCGGGACTGGGCCCAGATACGCAGTATTTT
CDR3: CASSLPGLGPDTQYF
length: 15
D: .
V: TRBV12-3/TRBV12-4
J: TRBJ2-3
size: .

DNA: TGTGCCAGCAGCTTAGGGGGGCCCTACAATGAGCAGTTCTTC
CDR3: CASSLGGPYNEQFF
length: 14
D: .
V: TRBV11-3
J: TRBJ2-1
size: .

DNA: TGTGCCAGCAGTTACTTTCCAGGGGGTCAGCCCCAGCATTTT
CDR3: CASSYFPGGQPQHF
length: 14
D: TRBD1
V: TRBV6-2/TRBV6-3
J: TRBJ1-5
size: few

DNA: TGTGCCAGCAGATCCAAAAAAGGACAGGGAGAGACCCAGTACTTC
CDR3: CASRSKKGQGETQYF
length: 15
D: TRBD1
V: TRBV6-2/TRBV6-3
J: TRBJ2-5
size: few

DNA: TGTGCCAGCAGCCTCCGGACGGGAGGAGGAGAGACCCAGTACTTC
CDR3: CASSLRTGGGETQYF
length: 15
D: TRBD2
V: TRBV4-2
J: TRBJ2-5
size: few

DNA: TGTGCCAGCAGCTTCGGTGACGGTGAAGCTTTCTTT
CDR3: CASSFGDGEAFF
length: 12
D: .
V: TRBV11-2
J: TRBJ1-1
size: .

DNA: TGTGCCAGCAGCTTAGCCGTCACCTCCTACGAGCAGTACTTC
CDR3: CASSLAVTSYEQYF
length: 14
D: .
V: TRBV7-8
J: TRBJ2-7
size: .

DNA: TGTGCCAGCAGCCCCCGGCGATCCTACGAGCAGTACTTC
CDR3: CASSPRRSYEQYF
length: 13
D: .
V: TRBV7-9
J: TRBJ2-7
size: .

DNA: TGTGCCAGCAGCTTAGTGTCAGGGGGCGCATCTGAAGCTTTCTTT
CDR3: CASSLVSGGASEAFF
length: 15
D: TRBD1
V: TRBV7-2
J: TRBJ1-1
size: .

DNA: TGTGCCAGCAGTCCTGGGACCCCGGTGAACACTGAAGCTTTCTTT
CDR3: CASSPGTPVNTEAFF
length: 15
D: .
V: TRBV12-3/TRBV12-4
J: TRBJ1-1
size: few

DNA: TGTGCCAGCTCACCGGAGAGCTCCTACAATGAGCAGTTCTTC
CDR3: CASSPESSYNEQFF
length: 14
D: .
V: TRBV18
J: TRBJ2-1
size: few

DNA: TGTGCCAGCAGTTACCTCGACAGGGCCGGCACTGAAGCTTTCTTT
CDR3: CASSYLDRAGTEAFF
length: 15
D: TRBD1
V: TRBV6-5
J: TRBJ1-1
size: many

DNA: TGTGCCAGCAGCTTAGAATTTCTGGCGAACACCGGGGAGCTGTTTTTT
CDR3: CASSLEFLANTGELFF
length: 16
D: .
V: TRBV7-2
J: TRBJ2-2
size: .

DNA: TGTGCCAGCAGTGAATACAGGACGGACTATGGCTACACCTTC
CDR3: CASSEYRTDYGYTF
length: 14
D: .
V: TRBV25-1
J: TRBJ1-2
size: few

DNA: TGCAGTGCTATCGAACAGGGTTCATTTGGCTACACCTTC
CDR3: CSAIEQGSFGYTF
length: 13
D: .
V: TRBV20-1
J: TRBJ1-2
size: many

DNA: TGTGCCAGCAGCGTAGGCCTCCGAGCCAATCAGCCCCAGCATTTT
CDR3: CASSVGLRANQPQHF
length: 15
D: .
V: TRBV9
J: TRBJ1-5
size: .

DNA: TGTGCCAGTAGTTCCATCAGGGGGTCGGGCTACACCGGGGAGCTGTTTTTT
CDR3: CASSSIRGSGYTGELFF
length: 17
D: TRBD1
V: TRBV19
J: TRBJ2-2
size: few

DNA: TGTGCCAGCAGTTACTTCATACGCAGCTCATGGGGATATCAGCCCCAGCATTTT
CDR3: CASSYFIRSSWGYQPQHF
length: 18
D: .
V: TRBV6-2/TRBV6-3
J: TRBJ1-5
size: .

DNA: TGTGCCAGCAGCCCTCCCGGGACTAGCGGGGAGGTCGATGAGCAGTTCTTC
CDR3: CASSPPGTSGEVDEQFF
length: 17
D: TRBD2
V: TRBV6-4
J: TRBJ2-1
size: many

DNA: TGTGCCAGCAGCCTGGGACAGGTCAATCAGCCCCAGCATTTT
CDR3: CASSLGQVNQPQHF
length: 14
D: TRBD1
V: TRBV12-3/TRBV12-4
J: TRBJ1-5
size: .

DNA: TGTGCCAGCAGGCCTTTGGGACAACGCAATCAGCCCCAGCATTTT
CDR3: CASRPLGQRNQPQHF
length: 15
D: .
V: TRBV2
J: TRBJ1-5
size: few

DNA: TGCAGCGTTGAGTTGGCGGGGGAGCGCTACGAGCAGTACTTC
CDR3: CSVELAGERYEQYF
length: 14
D: TRBD2
V: TRBV29-1
J: TRBJ2-7
size: few

DNA: TGTGCCAGCAGCCCCACGGCGGACACCGGGGAGCTGTTTTTT
CDR3: CASSPTADTGELFF
length: 14
D: .
V: TRBV3-1
J: TRBJ2-2
size: few

DNA: TGTGCCAGCAGTTTAGGGACAGGGTGGTACGAGCAGTACTTC
CDR3: CASSLGTGWYEQYF
length: 14
D: TRBD1
V: TRBV27
J: TRBJ2-7
size: .

DNA: TGTGCCAGCAGTTTTTCAGGGCTCGACGAGCAGTACTTC
CDR3: CASSFSGLDEQYF
length: 13
D: .
V: TRBV12-3/TRBV12-4
J: TRBJ2-7
size: few

DNA: TGTGCCAGCAGTTTAACCGGGGAACCCTACGAGCAGTACTTC
CDR3: CASSLTGEPYEQYF
length: 14
D: .
V: TRBV28
J: TRBJ2-7
size: .

DNA: TGTGCCATCAGTCCAGGACAGGAGCTAAGCTCCTATAATTCACCCCTCCACTTT
CDR3: CAISPGQELSSYNSPLHF
length: 18
D: TRBD1
V: TRBV10-3
J: TRBJ1-6
size: many

DNA: TGCAGCGTTGAAACGCCAGGCTCCTCGGAGACCCAGTACTTC
CDR3: CSVETPGSSETQYF
length: 14
D: .
V: TRBV29-1
J: TRBJ2-5
size: many

DNA: TGTGCCAGCAGCCTTGGCATCATCTCTGGAAACACCATATATTTT
CDR3: CASSLGIISGNTIYF
length: 15
D: .
V: TRBV7-2
J: TRBJ1-3
size: few